These 23 T cell receptor beta chains were sequenced from one sample in a study of blood T cell repertoires in COVID-19. Using immunoSEQ multiplex PCR, the repertoire was profiled, and TCRdb retains in-frame clones only, with some absent. The data contain around 300,000 clones, about 85% of them singletons. The sequencing input was PBMCs or T cells enriched from blood (not recorded which). These receptor sequences come from a woman in her fifties or sixties who had recovered from COVID-19.

The V call is TRBV5-1, the J call TRBJ2-2; TRBD1 aligns across 8 bases. The V gene end was trimmed by 4 bases and the J gene end by 0 bases; junction bases not matched to a gene: 8. Germline V gives CDR1 SGHRS, CDR2 YFSETQ. The CDR3 is 17 residues long. The CDR3 DNA reads as TGCGCCAGCAGCCGGGCCGGGACAGGTCCGAACACCGGGGAGCTGTTTTTT. Its translation is CASSRAGTGPNTGELFF.

This clone was seen only once. V and J are TRBV19 and TRBJ1-6; D not certain. The CDR3 totals 12 residues. Germline CDR1 LNHDA, CDR2 SQIVND (reference sequence). V lost 5 bases and J 9 bases, leaving 8 bases between the germline ends. CDR3 amino acids: CASSFPVSPLHF. The CDR3 DNA reads as TGTGCCAGTAGTTTCCCGGTTTCACCCCTCCACTTT.

The chain recombines TRBV5-4 with TRBJ2-1; 8 nucleotides align to TRBD2. With V trimmed by 0 bases and J by 0 bases, 2 bases remained unmatched. The CDR3 runs 16 residues. In germline, CDR1 is SGHNT, CDR2 YYREEE (reference sequence). The CDR3 sequence: CASSLGSGSSYNEQFF. As DNA, the CDR3 is TGTGCCAGCAGCTTGGGAAGCGGGAGCTCCTACAATGAGCAGTTCTTC.

This chain connects TRBV5-1 to TRBJ2-1; the D is unclear. The CDR3 is made up of 16 amino acids. V lost 4 bases, J lost 0 bases, and 14 bases lay in between. From germline, CDR1 is SGHRS and CDR2 YFSETQ. CDR3 loop: CASSRRGTSSYNEQFF. The CDR3 coding sequence is TGCGCCAGCAGCAGACGAGGCACGAGCTCCTACAATGAGCAGTTCTTC.

The rearrangement joins TRBV5-1 to TRBJ2-3; 10 nucleotides align to TRBD2. After removal of 0 bases from V and 6 bases from J, the junction contained 4 bases not matched to a gene. CDR3 length equals 15 residues. The germline V gene has CDR1 SGHRS and CDR2 YFSETQ. The CDR3 nucleotides are TGCGCCAGCAGCTTGGTAGCGGGAGGAGGGGATACGCAGTATTTT. Protein sequence: CASSLVAGGGDTQYF.

The V call is TRBV10-3, the J call TRBJ2-1; 9 bases agree with TRBD1. CDR1 is ENHRY, CDR2 SYGVKD, per germline. The CDR3 contains 15 residues. With V trimmed by 6 bases and J by 7 bases, 10 bases remained unmatched. In DNA, the CDR3 is TGTGCCATCAGCTCCGGGACAGGGACCGGGAATGAGCAGTTCTTC. Protein: CAISSGTGTGNEQFF.

This clone has just a few counts. This chain links TRBV7-6 with TRBJ2-7; possible D gene TRBD1, 6 bases. The CDR3 loop spans 15 amino acids. The germline V gene has CDR1 SGHVS and CDR2 FNYEAQ. With 1 base removed from V and 2 bases from J, the gap between germline ends came to 12 bases. CDR3 protein: CASSLDQGFTYEQYF. CDR3 DNA: TGTGCCAGCAGCTTAGACCAGGGGTTCACCTACGAGCAGTACTTC. The entire variable domain, with the rest obtained from reference TRBV7-6 and TRBJ2-7, is as follows: GAGVSQSPRYKVTKRGQDVALRCDPISGHVSLYWYRQALGQGPEFLTYFNYEAQQDKSGLPNDRFSAERPEGSISTLTIQRTEQRDSAMYRCASSLDQGFTYEQYFGPGTRLTVT.

The chain combines TRBV4-3 with TRBJ2-1, with 8 positions matching TRBD2. Looked up from germline, CDR1 is LGHNA and CDR2 is YSLEER. Unmatched junction bases numbered 9, after V lost 3 bases and J lost 5 bases. This CDR3 comprises 16 residues. Here the CDR3 DNA reads TGCGCCAGCAGCCATGGCTTCGGGACTAGAAACAATGAGCAGTTCTTC. It yields the protein CASSHGFGTRNNEQFF.

The chain employs TRBV27 and TRBJ2-1, with 13 bases that match TRBD2. Germline V lookup: CDR1 MNHEY, CDR2 SMNVEV (reference sequence). The CDR3 is 16 residues long. Unmatched junction bases numbered 10, after V lost 9 bases and J lost 5 bases. The CDR3 region is CASSTGLAGNNNEQFF. The CDR3 bases are TGTGCCAGTAGTACGGGACTAGCGGGAAACAACAATGAGCAGTTCTTC.

This CDR3 reads CASSEQGLAQPQHF. The CDR3 bases are TGTGCCAGCAGTGAACAGGGTTTGGCTCAGCCCCAGCATTTT. The rearrangement joins TRBV2 to TRBJ1-5; possibly TRBD1 for D (5 bases). This CDR3 spans 14 amino acids. Germline V gene sequence: CDR1 SNHLY, CDR2 FYNNEI. V gave up 2 bases and J gave up 6 bases, with 11 bases separating them. Full variable domain (missing parts from reference TRBV2 and TRBJ1-5): EPEVTQTPSHQVTQMGQEVILRCVPISNHLYFYWYRQILGQKVEFLVSFYNNEISEKSEIFDDQFSVERPDGSNFTLKIRSTKLEDSAMYFCASSEQGLAQPQHFGDGTRLSIL.

J is TRBJ2-5 and V is TRBV7-9; tentative D call: TRBD1 (6 bases). This CDR3 contains 15 residues. The V gene's germline CDR1 is SEHNR and CDR2 FQNEAQ (reference sequence). The V and J ends lost 5 bases and 3 bases respectively, with 16 bases between them. The CDR3 reads CASSPRDIAKETQYF. CDR3 nucleotides: TGTGCCAGCAGCCCGAGGGACATCGCTAAAGAGACCCAGTACTTC.

This clone was recorded a few times. The chain recombines TRBV18 with TRBJ1-5, with 7 bases lining up with TRBD1. Looked up from germline, CDR1 is KGHSH and CDR2 is LQKENI. The length of the CDR3 is 15 residues. V gave up 2 bases and J gave up 3 bases; unmatched junction bases: 4. In nucleotides, the CDR3 is TGTGCCAGCTCACCATTCACAGGGGACAATCAGCCCCAGCATTTT. Translating gives CASSPFTGDNQPQHF.

This chain joins TRBV20-1 and TRBJ1-2; D not resolved. Germline assignment: CDR1 DFQATT and CDR2 SNEGSKA (reference sequence). The CDR3 sequence is 10 residues long. Between the trimmed V and J ends, which lost 3 bases and 8 bases, there was a span of 7 bases. The CDR3 bases are TGCAGTGCTAGCCCGGGGGGCTACACCTTC. This translates into CSASPGGYTF.

The chain is built from TRBV19 and TRBJ1-6; no clear D. Germline V gene sequence: CDR1 LNHDA, CDR2 SQIVND (reference sequence). This CDR3 is 14 amino acids long. The V end was cut by 2 bases, the J end by 7 bases, with 9 bases between. CDR3 loop: CASSIQSGNSPLHF. CDR3 coding DNA: TGTGCCAGTAGTATACAATCGGGGAATTCACCCCTCCACTTT.

This chain uses TRBV29-1 with TRBJ1-2; TRBD1 matches at 8 bases. From germline, CDR1 is SQVTM and CDR2 ANQGSEA. This CDR3 spans 14 amino acids. The ends lost 6 bases at V and 8 bases at J; junction bases unmatched: 14. In DNA, the CDR3 is TGCAGCGTCCCCAAAAACTCAGGACAGGGAGGCTACACCTTC. Its translation is CSVPKNSGQGGYTF. The full variable domain, with the rest looked up from reference TRBV29-1 and TRBJ1-2, is SAVISQKPSRDICQRGTSLTIQCQVDSQVTMMFWYRQQPGQSLTLIATANQGSEATYESGFVIDKFPISRPNLTFSTLTVSNMSPEDSSIYLCSVPKNSGQGGYTFGSGTRLTVV.

The chain links TRBV14 to TRBJ2-7; a possible D gene is TRBD1 (5 bases). Deletions cut 3 bases from V and 5 bases from J, with 17 bases between. The length of the CDR3 is 15 residues. Germline V gives CDR1 SGHDN, CDR2 FVKESK. The DNA of the CDR3 is TGTGCCAGCAGCCAGGGGCCAAGCTCTATGCACGAGCAGTACTTC. This codes for CASSQGPSSMHEQYF.

The chain joins TRBV7-8 to TRBJ1-2; TRBD1 is a possible D gene (5 bases). Germline V lookup: CDR1 SGHVS, CDR2 FQNEAQ. This CDR3 has 14 amino acids. The ends were cut back, 5 bases at V and 0 bases at J, with 10 bases in the middle. The chain's CDR3 is CASSVAGSNYGYTF. CDR3 in DNA: TGTGCCAGCAGCGTGGCAGGGTCTAACTATGGCTACACCTTC.

The chain has TRBV2 and TRBJ1-4; a weak D match, TRBD1 (5 bases). With 5 bases removed from V and 5 bases from J, the gap between germline ends came to 12 bases. Germline V gene data show CDR1 as SNHLY and CDR2 as FYNNEI. CDR3 length equals 14 residues. The DNA for the CDR3 is TGTGCCAGCAGTTTGCAGGGCCTAAATGAAAAACTGTTTTTT. It translates to CASSLQGLNEKLFF.

The chain has TRBV10-3 and TRBJ2-3, with TRBD2 matching 9 bases. Germline CDR1 ENHRY, CDR2 SYGVKD. The CDR3 contains 15 residues. The V gene end was trimmed by 2 bases and the J gene end by 6 bases; junction bases not matched to a gene: 6. CDR3: CAISETSGLSDTQYF. In DNA form, the CDR3 reads TGTGCCATCAGTGAGACTAGCGGGTTGTCGGATACGCAGTATTTT.

The genes are TRBV19 and TRBJ2-1, with 10 positions matching TRBD2. The CDR3 consists of 16 residues. Trimming cost V 5 bases and J 4 bases; bases outside gene matches: 8. Germline CDR1 LNHDA, CDR2 SQIVND (reference sequence). CDR3 coding DNA: TGTGCCAGTAGTGCGGGACGACTAGCGGGTTACAATGAGCAGTTCTTC. Its translation: CASSAGRLAGYNEQFF.

The CDR3 region has the DNA TGTGCCAGCAGCTTAGGTGGCGGGGGGAACAATGAGCAGTTCTTC. It translates to CASSLGGGGNNEQFF. The chain joins TRBV7-2 to TRBJ2-1; 8 nucleotides match TRBD2. CDR1 and CDR2 (germline): SGHTA, FQGNSA. J was trimmed by 5 bases and V by 1 base; bases with no gene match: 4. CDR3 length equals 15 residues.

The chain employs TRBV6-2 or TRBV6-3 and TRBJ1-1, with 8 bases fitting TRBD1. CDR1 is MNHEY and CDR2 is SVGEGT in the germline V gene. The junction had 13 bases not matched to a gene; V was cut back by 2 bases and J by 5 bases. The CDR3 contains 17 residues. CDR3 protein: CASSYGRRGRRGTEAFF. CDR3 bases: TGTGCCAGCAGTTACGGGCGCAGGGGGCGAAGGGGGACTGAAGCTTTCTTT.

J is TRBJ2-3 and V is TRBV21-1; TRBD2, the table's D call, was not compared with the DNA. TRBV21-1 is given as a pseudogene. This CDR3 has 17 amino acids. The CDR3 coding sequence is TGTGCCAGCAGCAAAAGAACGGGACTAGCGGGTAGGGATACGCAGTATTTT. Translation: CASSKRTGLAGRDTQYF.